This record concerns one T cell receptor beta chain sequence. Treatment given: preoperative locoregional IRX-2 cytokine immunotherapy. This CDR3 region has 14 residues. V was trimmed by 2 bases and J by 8 bases, leaving 13 bases between them. Germline V gene data show CDR1 as SGHVS and CDR2 as FNYEAQ. This sample stems from a study of preoperative IRX-2 immunotherapy in early breast cancer. Measured with immunoSEQ multiplex PCR; TCRdb has only the in-frame clones, and not every one. The data hold tens of thousands of clones, with approximately 85% observed a single time. Material: lymph node tissue, obtained after IRX-2 immunotherapy. The chain recombines TRBV7-6 with TRBJ2-1; no firm D call. The sequence was obtained from a human donor with breast cancer. The CDR3 protein is CASSLTSVSHEQFF. CDR3 DNA: TGTGCCAGCAGCTTAACTTCGGTTAGCCATGAGCAGTTCTTC.